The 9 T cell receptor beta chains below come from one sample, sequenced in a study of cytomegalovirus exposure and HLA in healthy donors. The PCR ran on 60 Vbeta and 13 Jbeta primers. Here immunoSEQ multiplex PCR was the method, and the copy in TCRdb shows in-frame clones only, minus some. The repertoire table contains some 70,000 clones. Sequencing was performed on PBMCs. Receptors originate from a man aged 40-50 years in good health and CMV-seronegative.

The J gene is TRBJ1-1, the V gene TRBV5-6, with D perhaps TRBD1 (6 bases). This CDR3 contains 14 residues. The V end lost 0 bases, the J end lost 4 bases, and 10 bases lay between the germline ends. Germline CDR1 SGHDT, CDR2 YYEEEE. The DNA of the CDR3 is TGTGCCAGCAGCTTGGTCGGCAGGGGCACTGAAGCTTTCTTT. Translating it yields CASSLVGRGTEAFF.

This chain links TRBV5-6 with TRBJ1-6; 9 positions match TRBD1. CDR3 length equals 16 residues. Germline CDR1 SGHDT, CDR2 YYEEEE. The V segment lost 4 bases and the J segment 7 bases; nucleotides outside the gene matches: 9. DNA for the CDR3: TGTGCCAGCAGCCTAACGGGACAGGGTCGAAATTCACCCCTCCACTTT. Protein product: CASSLTGQGRNSPLHF.

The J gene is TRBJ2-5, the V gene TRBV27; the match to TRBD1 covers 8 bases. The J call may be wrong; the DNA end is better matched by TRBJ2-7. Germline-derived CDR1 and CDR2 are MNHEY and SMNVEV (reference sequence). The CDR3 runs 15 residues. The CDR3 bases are TGTGCCAGCAGTCCTCGGGACAGGAACTCCTACGAGCAGTACTTC. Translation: CASSPRDRNSYEQYF.

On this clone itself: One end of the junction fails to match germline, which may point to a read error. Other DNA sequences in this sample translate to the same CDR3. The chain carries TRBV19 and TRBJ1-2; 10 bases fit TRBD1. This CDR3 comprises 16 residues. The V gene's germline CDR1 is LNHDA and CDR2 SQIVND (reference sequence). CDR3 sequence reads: CASLRDPGQGSYGYTF. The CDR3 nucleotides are TGCGCCAGTTTGCGAGATCCGGGACAGGGGAGTTATGGCTACACCTTC. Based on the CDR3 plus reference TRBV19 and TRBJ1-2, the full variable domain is DGGITQSPKYLFRKEGQNVTLSCEQNLNHDAMYWYRQDPGQGLRLIYYSQIVNDFQKGDIAEGYSVSREKKESFPLTVTSAQKNPTAFYLCASLRDPGQGSYGYTFGSGTRLTVV.

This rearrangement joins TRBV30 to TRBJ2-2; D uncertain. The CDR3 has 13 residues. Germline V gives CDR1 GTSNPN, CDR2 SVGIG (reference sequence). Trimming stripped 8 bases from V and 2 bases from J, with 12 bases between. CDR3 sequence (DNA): TGTGCCATTGACCCGGGTAACACCGGGGAGCTGTTTTTT. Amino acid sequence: CAIDPGNTGELFF.

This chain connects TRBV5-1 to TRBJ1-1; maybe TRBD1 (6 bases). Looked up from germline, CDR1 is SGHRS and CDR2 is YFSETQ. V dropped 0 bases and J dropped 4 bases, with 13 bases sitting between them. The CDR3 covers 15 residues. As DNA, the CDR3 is TGCGCCAGCAGCTTGGGAGGGGGGGGGATCACTGAAGCTTTCTTT. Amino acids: CASSLGGGGITEAFF.

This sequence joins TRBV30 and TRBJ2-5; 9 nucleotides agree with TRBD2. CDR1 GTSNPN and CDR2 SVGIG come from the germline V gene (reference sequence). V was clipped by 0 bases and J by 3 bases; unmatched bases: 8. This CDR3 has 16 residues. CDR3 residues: CAWSVVLAGLEETQYF. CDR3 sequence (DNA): TGTGCCTGGAGTGTAGTCCTAGCGGGGTTGGAAGAGACCCAGTACTTC.

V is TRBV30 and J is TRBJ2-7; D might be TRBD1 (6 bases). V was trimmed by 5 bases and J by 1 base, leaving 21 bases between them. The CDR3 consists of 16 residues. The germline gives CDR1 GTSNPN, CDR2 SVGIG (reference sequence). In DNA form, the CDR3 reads TGTGCCTGGCTCCCCGCGGCCGGGACACTTTCCTACGAGCAGTACTTC. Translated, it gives CAWLPAAGTLSYEQYF.

Here the CDR3 reads CASKRLAGRGYEQYF. CDR3 coding DNA: TGTGCCAGCAAGCGACTAGCGGGAAGGGGCTACGAGCAGTACTTC. V gene TRBV28 combines with J gene TRBJ2-5, with 11 bases identical to TRBD2. The better agreement between TRBJ2-7 and the DNA end casts doubt on the J call. This CDR3 is 15 amino acids long. Looked up from germline, CDR1 is MDHEN and CDR2 is SYDVKM.